What follows is one T cell receptor (beta chain) and its context. The V gene's germline CDR1 is MGHDK and CDR2 SYGVNS. Trimming removed 5 bases at V and 6 bases at J, with 22 bases between. The CDR3 is made up of 16 amino acids. This sample stems from a study of blood T cell repertoires in COVID-19. Study summary: COVID-19 samples from acute and convalescent phases originated in the United States, Italy and Spain. PBMCs, B-cell-depleted T cells, or T cells provided the cDNA or gDNA that made up the material.

Data came from immunoSEQ multiplex PCR; TCRdb stores just in-frame clones and leaves some out. The table includes tens of thousands of clones, approximately 94% detected once. The specimen sequenced was peripheral blood. The rearrangement links TRBV25-1 to TRBJ1-1; D is possibly TRBD1 (5 bases). The TCR sequence derives from a man between 70 and 80 years old with active COVID-19. DNA for the CDR3: TGTGCCAGCAGTTCACCCCCCGGCACCCCGGGGGCTGAAGCTTTCTTT. It codes for CASSSPPGTPGAEAFF. Together with reference TRBV25-1 and TRBJ1-1, the CDR3 gives the full variable domain: EADIYQTPRYLVIGTGKKITLECSQTMGHDKMYWYQQDPGMELHLIHYSYGVNSTEKGDLSSESTVSRIRTEHFPLTLESARPSHTSQYLCASSSPPGTPGAEAFFGQGTRLTVV.